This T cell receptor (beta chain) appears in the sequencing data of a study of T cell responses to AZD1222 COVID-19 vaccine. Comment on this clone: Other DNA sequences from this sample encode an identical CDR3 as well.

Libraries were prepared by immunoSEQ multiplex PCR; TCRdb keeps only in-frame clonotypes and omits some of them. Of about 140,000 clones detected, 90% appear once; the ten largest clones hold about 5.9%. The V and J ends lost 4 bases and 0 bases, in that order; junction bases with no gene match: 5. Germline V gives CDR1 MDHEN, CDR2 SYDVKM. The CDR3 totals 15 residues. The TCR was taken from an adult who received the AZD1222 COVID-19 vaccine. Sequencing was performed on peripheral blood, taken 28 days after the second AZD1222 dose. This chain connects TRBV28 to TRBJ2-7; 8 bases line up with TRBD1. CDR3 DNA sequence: TGTGCCAGCAGTTCCTCCGGGACAGGCTCCTACGAGCAGTACTTC. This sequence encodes CASSSSGTGSYEQYF.